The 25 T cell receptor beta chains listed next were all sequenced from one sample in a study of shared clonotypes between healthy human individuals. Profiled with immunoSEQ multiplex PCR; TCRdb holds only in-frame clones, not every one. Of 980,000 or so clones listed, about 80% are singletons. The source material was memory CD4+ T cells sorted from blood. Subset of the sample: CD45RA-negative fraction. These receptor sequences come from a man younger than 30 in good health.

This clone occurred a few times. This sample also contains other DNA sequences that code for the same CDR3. CDR3 bases: TGTGCCAGCAGGGGGTTCTACGAGCAGTACTTC. As protein: CASRGFYEQYF. The V gene is TRBV2, the J gene TRBJ2-7; D not certain. Germline-derived CDR1 and CDR2 are SNHLY and FYNNEI. This CDR3 spans 11 amino acids. Trimming stripped 6 bases from V and 3 bases from J, with 6 bases between.

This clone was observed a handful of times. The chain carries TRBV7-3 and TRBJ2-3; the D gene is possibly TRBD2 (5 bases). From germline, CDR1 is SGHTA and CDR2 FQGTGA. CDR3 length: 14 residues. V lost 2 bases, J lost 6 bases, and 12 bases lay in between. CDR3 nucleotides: TGTGCCAGCAGCTTATCTCACGGGGTGGATACGCAGTATTTT. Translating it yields CASSLSHGVDTQYF.

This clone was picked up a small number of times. The CDR3 sequence is CASSQGQGATYEQYF. The DNA for the CDR3 is TGCGCCAGCAGCCAGGGACAGGGGGCTACCTACGAGCAGTACTTC. The rearrangement uses TRBV4-1 and TRBJ2-7, with 12 bases identical to TRBD1. Losses at the gene ends were 3 bases for V and 2 bases for J; bases not matched to a gene: 2. The CDR3 covers 15 residues. Per germline, CDR1 MGHRA and CDR2 YSYEKL.

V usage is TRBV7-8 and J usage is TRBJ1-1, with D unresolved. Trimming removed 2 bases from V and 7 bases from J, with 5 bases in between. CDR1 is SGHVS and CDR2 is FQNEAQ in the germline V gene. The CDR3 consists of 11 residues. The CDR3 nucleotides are TGTGCCAGCAGCTTAAATAATGAAGCTTTCTTT. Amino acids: CASSLNNEAFF.

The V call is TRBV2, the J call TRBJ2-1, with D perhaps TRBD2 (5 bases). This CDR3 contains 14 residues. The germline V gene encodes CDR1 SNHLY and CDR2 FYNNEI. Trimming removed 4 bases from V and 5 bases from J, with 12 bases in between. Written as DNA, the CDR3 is TGTGCCAGCAGTGTTGAGACTACGAACAATGAGCAGTTCTTC. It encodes CASSVETTNNEQFF.

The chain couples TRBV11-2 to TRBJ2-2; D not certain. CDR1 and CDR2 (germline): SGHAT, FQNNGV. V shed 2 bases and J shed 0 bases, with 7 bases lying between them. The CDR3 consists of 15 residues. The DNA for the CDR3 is TGTGCCAGCAGCTTAACGCTGACGAACACCGGGGAGCTGTTTTTT. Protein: CASSLTLTNTGELFF.

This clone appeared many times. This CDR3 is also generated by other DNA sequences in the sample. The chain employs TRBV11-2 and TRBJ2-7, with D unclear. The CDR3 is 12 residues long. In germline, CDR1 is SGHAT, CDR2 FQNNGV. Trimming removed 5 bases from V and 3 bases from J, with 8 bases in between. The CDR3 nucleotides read TGTGCCAGCAGCCAAGGCGGCTACGAGCAGTACTTC. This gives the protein CASSQGGYEQYF.

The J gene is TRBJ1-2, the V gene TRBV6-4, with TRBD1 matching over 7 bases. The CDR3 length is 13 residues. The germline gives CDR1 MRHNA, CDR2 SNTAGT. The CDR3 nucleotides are TGTGCGGGAGGGGGCCCGGCTAACTATGGCTACACCTTC. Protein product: CAGGGPANYGYTF.

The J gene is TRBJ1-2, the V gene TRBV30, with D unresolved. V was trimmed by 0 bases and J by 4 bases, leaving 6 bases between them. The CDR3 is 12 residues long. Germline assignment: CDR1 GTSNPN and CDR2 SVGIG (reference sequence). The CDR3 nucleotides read TGTGCCTGGAGTGTAAAACTCTATGGCTACACCTTC. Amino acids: CAWSVKLYGYTF.

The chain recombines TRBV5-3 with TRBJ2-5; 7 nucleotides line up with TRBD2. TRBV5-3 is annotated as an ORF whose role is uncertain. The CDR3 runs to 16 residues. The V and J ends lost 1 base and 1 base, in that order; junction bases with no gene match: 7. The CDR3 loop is CARSLRAGEGQETQYF. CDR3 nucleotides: TGTGCCAGAAGCTTGAGGGCGGGAGAGGGCCAAGAGACCCAGTACTTC.

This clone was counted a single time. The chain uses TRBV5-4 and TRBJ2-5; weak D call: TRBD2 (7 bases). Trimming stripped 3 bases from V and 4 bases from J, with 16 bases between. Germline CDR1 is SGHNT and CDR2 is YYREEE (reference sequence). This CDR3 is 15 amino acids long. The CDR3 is CASSSYRGAGETQYF. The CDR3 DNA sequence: TGTGCCAGCAGCTCCTATCGGGGGGCGGGAGAGACCCAGTACTTC.

The CDR3 sequence is CASGGQGTSQPQHF. The CDR3 DNA is TGTGCCAGCGGCGGACAGGGAACGTCTCAGCCCCAGCATTTT. The rearrangement uses TRBV2 and TRBJ1-5; 8 bases are shared with TRBD1. The CDR3 is 14 residues long. With 8 bases clipped from V and 6 bases from J, the junction kept 9 bases outside the gene matches. Germline assignment: CDR1 SNHLY and CDR2 FYNNEI.

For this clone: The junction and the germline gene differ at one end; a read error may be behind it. CDR3 loop: CASWAGNIVIF. CDR3 bases: TGTGCCAGCTGGGCAGGGAACATCGTTATTTTT. The J gene is TRBJ1-1, the V gene TRBV6-1; TRBD1 might be the D (5 bases). Germline loops: CDR1 MNHNS, CDR2 SASEGT. This CDR3 contains 11 residues.

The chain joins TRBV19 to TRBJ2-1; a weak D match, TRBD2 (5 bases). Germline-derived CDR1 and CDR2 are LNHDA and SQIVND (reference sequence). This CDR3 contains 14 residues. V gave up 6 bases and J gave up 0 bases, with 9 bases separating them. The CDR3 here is CASSIDYSYNEQFF. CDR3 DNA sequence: TGTGCCAGTAGCATTGACTACTCCTACAATGAGCAGTTCTTC.

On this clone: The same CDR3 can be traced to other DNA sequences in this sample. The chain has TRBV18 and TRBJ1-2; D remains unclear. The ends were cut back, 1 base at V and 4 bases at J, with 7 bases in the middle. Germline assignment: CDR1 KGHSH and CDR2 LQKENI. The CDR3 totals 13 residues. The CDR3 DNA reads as TGTGCCAGCTCACCACAGGGAGGCTATGGCTACACCTTC. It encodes CASSPQGGYGYTF. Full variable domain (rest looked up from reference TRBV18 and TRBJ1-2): NAGVMQNPRHLVRRRGQEARLRCSPMKGHSHVYWYRQLPEEGLKFMVYLQKENIIDESGMPKERFSAEFPKEGPSILRIQQVVRGDSAAYFCASSPQGGYGYTFGSGTRLTVV.

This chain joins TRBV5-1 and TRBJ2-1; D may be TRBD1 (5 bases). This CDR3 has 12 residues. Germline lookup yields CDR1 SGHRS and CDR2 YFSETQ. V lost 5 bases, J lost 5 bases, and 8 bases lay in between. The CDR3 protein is CASRKGHNEQFF. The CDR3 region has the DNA TGCGCCAGCAGGAAGGGGCACAATGAGCAGTTCTTC.

The CDR3 loop reads CASSQEGQGDEKLFF. CDR3 nucleotides: TGTGCCAGCAGCCAAGAAGGACAGGGAGATGAAAAACTGTTTTTT. The V gene is TRBV4-2, the J gene TRBJ1-4, with TRBD1 matching 8 bases. This CDR3 spans 15 amino acids. The germline gives CDR1 LGHNA, CDR2 YNFKEQ. V trimming: 0 bases; J trimming: 6 bases; junction bases outside the gene matches: 3.

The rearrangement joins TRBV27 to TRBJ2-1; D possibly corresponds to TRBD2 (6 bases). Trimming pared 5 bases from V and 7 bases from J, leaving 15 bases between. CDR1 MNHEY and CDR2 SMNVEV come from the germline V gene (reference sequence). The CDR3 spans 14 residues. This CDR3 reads CASSPLGGKNEQFF. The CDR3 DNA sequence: TGTGCCAGCAGTCCCCTCGGCGGGAAGAATGAGCAGTTCTTC.

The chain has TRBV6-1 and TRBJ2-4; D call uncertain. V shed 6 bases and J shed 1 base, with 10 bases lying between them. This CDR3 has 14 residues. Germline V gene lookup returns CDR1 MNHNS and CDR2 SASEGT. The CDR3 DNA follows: TGTGCCAGCAGCCCGGTCCTGGCCAAAAACATTCAGTACTTC. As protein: CASSPVLAKNIQYF.

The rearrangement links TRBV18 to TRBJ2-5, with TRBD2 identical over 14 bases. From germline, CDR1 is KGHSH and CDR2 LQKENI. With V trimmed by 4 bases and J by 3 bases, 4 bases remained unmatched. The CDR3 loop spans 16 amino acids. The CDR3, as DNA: TGTGCCAGCTCACGGGGACTAGCGGGAGCGGAAGAGACCCAGTACTTC. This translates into CASSRGLAGAEETQYF.

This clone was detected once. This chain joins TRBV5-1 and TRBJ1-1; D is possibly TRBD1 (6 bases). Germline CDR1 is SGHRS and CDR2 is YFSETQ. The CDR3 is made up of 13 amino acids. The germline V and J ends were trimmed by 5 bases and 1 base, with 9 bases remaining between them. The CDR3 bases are TGCGCCAGCAGGGGGACAACGAACACTGAAGCTTTCTTT. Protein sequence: CASRGTTNTEAFF. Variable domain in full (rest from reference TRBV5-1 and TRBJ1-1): KAGVTQTPRYLIKTRGQQVTLSCSPISGHRSVSWYQQTPGQGLQFLFEYFSETQRNKGNFPGRFSGRQFSNSRSEMNVSTLELGDSALYLCASRGTTNTEAFFGQGTRLTVV.

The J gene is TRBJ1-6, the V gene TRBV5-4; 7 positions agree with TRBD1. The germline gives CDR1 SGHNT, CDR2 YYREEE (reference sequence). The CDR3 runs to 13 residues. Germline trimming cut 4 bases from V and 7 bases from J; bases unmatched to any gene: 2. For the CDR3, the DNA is TGTGCCAGCAGCCGGGACAGCAATTCACCCCTCCACTTT. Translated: CASSRDSNSPLHF. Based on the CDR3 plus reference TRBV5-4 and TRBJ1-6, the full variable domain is ETGVTQSPTHLIKTRGQQVTLRCSSQSGHNTVSWYQQALGQGPQFIFQYYREEENGRGNFPPRFSGLQFPNYSSELNVNALELDDSALYLCASSRDSNSPLHFGNGTRLTVT.

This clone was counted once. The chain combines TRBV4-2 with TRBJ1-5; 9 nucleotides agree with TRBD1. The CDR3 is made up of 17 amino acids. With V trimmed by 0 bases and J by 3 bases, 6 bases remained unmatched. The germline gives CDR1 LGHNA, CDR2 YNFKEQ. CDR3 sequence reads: CASSQEGTGSNNQPQHF. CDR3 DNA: TGTGCCAGCAGCCAAGAAGGGACAGGGTCAAACAATCAGCCCCAGCATTTT.

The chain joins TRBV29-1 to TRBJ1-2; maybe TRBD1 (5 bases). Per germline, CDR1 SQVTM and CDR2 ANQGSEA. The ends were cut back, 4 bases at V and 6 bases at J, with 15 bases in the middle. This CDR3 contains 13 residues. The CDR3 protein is CSVGAGGVNGYTF. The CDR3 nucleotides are TGCAGCGTTGGGGCGGGAGGGGTGAATGGCTACACCTTC.

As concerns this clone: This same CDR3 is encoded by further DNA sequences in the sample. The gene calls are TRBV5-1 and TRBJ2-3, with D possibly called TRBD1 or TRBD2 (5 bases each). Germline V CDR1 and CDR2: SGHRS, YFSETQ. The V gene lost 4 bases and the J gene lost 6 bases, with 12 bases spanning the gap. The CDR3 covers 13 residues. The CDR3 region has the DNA TGCGCCAGCAGCGAACCCGGGACCGATACGCAGTATTTT. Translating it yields CASSEPGTDTQYF.